The 18 T cell receptor beta chains reported below all come from one sample, sequenced in a study of Ad26.COV2.S vaccination and SARS-CoV-2 variants listed by TCRdb under 2021. Preparation of the library involved the immunoSEQ multiplex PCR assay. Drawn from immuneACCESS, this table holds only the in-frame rearrangements with V and J called that TCRdb kept. Clones are partly lost; checked studies trace under half to an unresolved V gene and leave the rest unexplained. The sample records roughly 700,000 clones, roughly 90% of which are singletons. The ten largest clonotypes hold over 1.3% of the sample. Explained via the paper, the treatment or condition label denotes: some 20 received Ad26.COV2.S at low or high dose, single or two shots; several received placebo; per-sample allocation not given. Repertoires of vaccine and placebo recipients were sequenced from samples collected on day 63 after the first injection.

This specimen consisted of peripheral blood, obtained in a trial of Ad26.COV2.S vaccine versus placebo. These receptors all come from a person between 18 and 60 years old who received the Ad26.COV2.S COVID-19 vaccine or a placebo.

The chain combines TRBV27 with TRBJ2-7, with 7 nucleotides matching TRBD1. This CDR3 comprises 14 residues. Per germline, CDR1 MNHEY and CDR2 SMNVEV (reference sequence). V gave up 1 base and J gave up 2 bases; unmatched junction bases: 2. The CDR3 loop reads CASSLWTGPYEQYF. The CDR3 DNA reads as TGTGCCAGCAGTTTATGGACAGGACCCTACGAGCAGTACTTC.

The gene calls are TRBV27 and TRBJ2-2; D not certain. CDR3 size: 13 residues. The V gene lost 10 bases and the J gene lost 0 bases, with 9 bases spanning the gap. From germline, CDR1 is MNHEY and CDR2 SMNVEV (reference sequence). The CDR3 DNA sequence: TGTGCCACCGCAACCGCGAACACCGGGGAGCTGTTTTTT. Translation gives CATATANTGELFF.

The V and J genes are TRBV11-2 and TRBJ2-3; D possibly corresponds to TRBD2 (5 bases). V shed 5 bases and J shed 8 bases, with 14 bases lying between them. This CDR3 has 13 residues. The germline gives CDR1 SGHAT, CDR2 FQNNGV. The CDR3 reads CASSADSLGTQYF. CDR3 sequence (DNA): TGTGCCAGCAGCGCGGACTCGTTAGGTACGCAGTATTTT. Together with reference TRBV11-2 and TRBJ2-3, the CDR3 gives the full variable domain: EAGVAQSPRYKIIEKRQSVAFWCNPISGHATLYWYQQILGQGPKLLIQFQNNGVVDDSQLPKDRFSAERLKGVDSTLKIQPAKLEDSAVYLCASSADSLGTQYFGPGTRLTVL.

A word on this clone: One end of the junction varies from germline; a read error may be responsible. The CDR3 loop is CASREDTGTDIRAQHF. The CDR3 coding sequence is TGTGCCAGCAGAGAAGATACCGGGACGGATATCAGGGCCCAGCATTTT. The V and J genes are TRBV2 and TRBJ1-5; D might be TRBD1 (5 bases). The CDR3 is 16 residues long. Per the germline V gene, CDR1 is SNHLY and CDR2 is FYNNEI.

This clone was counted between two and nine times. The chain joins TRBV7-7 to TRBJ2-3; 7 positions match TRBD2. With V trimmed by 1 base and J by 3 bases, 4 bases remained unmatched. CDR1 is SSHAT, CDR2 FNYEAQ, per germline (reference sequence). The CDR3 loop spans 15 amino acids. This CDR3 is CASSLGGGRTDTQYF. The DNA of the CDR3 is TGTGCCAGCAGCTTAGGCGGGGGTCGGACAGATACGCAGTATTTT.

Only one count was recorded for this clone. The chain's CDR3 is CASSFNTGQNGYTF. In nucleotides, the CDR3 is TGTGCCAGCAGCTTCAACACAGGTCAGAATGGCTACACCTTC. The chain links TRBV5-4 to TRBJ1-2; the D gene is possibly TRBD1 (5 bases). V was trimmed by 2 bases and J by 6 bases, leaving 14 bases between them. This CDR3 has 14 amino acids. Germline CDR1 is SGHNT and CDR2 is YYREEE (reference sequence).

The chain joins TRBV7-9 to TRBJ2-2; 8 bases are shared with TRBD1. The CDR3 has 19 residues. Trimming cost V 1 base and J 5 bases; bases outside gene matches: 15. Germline V CDR1 and CDR2: SEHNR, FQNEAQ (reference sequence). CDR3 region: CASSLGGQGAGSRTGELFF. In DNA form, the CDR3 reads TGTGCCAGCAGCTTAGGAGGACAGGGCGCGGGTTCAAGGACCGGGGAGCTGTTTTTT.

The gene calls are TRBV5-1 and TRBJ1-2, with a tentative D call TRBD1 (5 bases). Trimming removed 3 bases from V and 8 bases from J, with 14 bases in between. Germline V CDR1 and CDR2: SGHRS, YFSETQ. CDR3 length: 13 residues. CDR3 DNA: TGCGCCAGCAGCTGGAAAGGGGAAAACGGCTACACCTTC. Its translation: CASSWKGENGYTF.

The CDR3 DNA reads TGTGCCAGCAGCGTAGACTACAGGGGGAACATTCAGTACTTC. This gives the protein CASSVDYRGNIQYF. The V call is TRBV9, the J call TRBJ2-4; 8 bases are shared with TRBD1. The CDR3 sequence is 14 residues long. V dropped 0 bases and J dropped 7; count of bases not matched to a gene: 3. CDR1 and CDR2 from the germline V gene are SGDLS and YYNGEE.

The chain carries TRBV10-1 and TRBJ2-2, with D possibly TRBD1 on 5 matching bases. V was clipped by 7 bases and J by 7 bases, with 13 bases between them. The V gene's germline CDR1 is WNHNN and CDR2 SYGVQD (reference sequence). CDR3 size: 13 residues. The CDR3 DNA reads TGCGCCAGCACTGTTCGGCAGGGCGGGGAGCTGTTTTTT. This codes for CASTVRQGGELFF.

This clone came up once. J is TRBJ2-7 and V is TRBV5-1, with 7 bases aligning to TRBD1. Germline trimming cut 7 bases from V and 6 bases from J; bases unmatched to any gene: 13. The germline gives CDR1 SGHRS, CDR2 YFSETQ. This CDR3 is built from 14 residues. This CDR3 reads CASAMTGNWLEQYF. CDR3 DNA sequence: TGCGCCAGCGCCATGACAGGGAATTGGCTCGAGCAGTACTTC.

This chain uses TRBV7-8 with TRBJ2-5; no clear D gene. V was pared by 5 bases and J by 2 bases, with 15 bases between. This CDR3 comprises 15 residues. The germline V gene has CDR1 SGHVS and CDR2 FQNEAQ. The CDR3 here is CASSPRVSGQETQYF. In nucleotides, the CDR3 is TGTGCCAGCAGCCCTCGGGTCAGTGGACAAGAGACCCAGTACTTC.

The rearrangement joins TRBV25-1 to TRBJ1-1; D gene ambiguous. Trimming cost V 4 bases and J 1 base, with 7 bases left between them. The CDR3 spans 13 residues. Germline assignment: CDR1 MGHDK and CDR2 SYGVNS. CDR3 protein: CASSVAGNTEAFF. CDR3 nucleotide sequence: TGTGCCAGCAGTGTAGCAGGGAACACTGAAGCTTTCTTT.

The rearrangement links TRBV11-2 to TRBJ1-5; TRBD1 aligns across 7 bases. This CDR3 has 14 residues. Germline CDR1 reads SGHAT; CDR2 reads FQNNGV. Losses at the gene ends were 8 bases for V and 4 bases for J; bases not matched to a gene: 8. The CDR3: CASDPGQSNQPQHF. The DNA of the CDR3 is TGTGCCAGCGATCCGGGACAGTCAAATCAGCCCCAGCATTTT.

The gene calls are TRBV6-1 and TRBJ2-7, with TRBD2 identical over 7 bases. Germline V gene data show CDR1 as MNHNS and CDR2 as SASEGT. There are 15 residues in the CDR3. V gave up 3 bases and J gave up 2 bases; unmatched junction bases: 7. This chain's CDR3 is CASSDRREGAYEQYF. CDR3 nucleotides: TGTGCCAGCAGTGATCGCAGGGAGGGAGCCTACGAGCAGTACTTC.

The genes are TRBV10-1 and TRBJ2-1; perhaps TRBD2 as D (5 bases). The CDR3 totals 11 residues. In germline, CDR1 is WNHNN, CDR2 SYGVQD (reference sequence). V lost 5 bases, J lost 8 bases, and 7 bases lay in between. The DNA of the CDR3 is TGCGCCAGCAGTAGCGGATATGAGCAGTTCTTC. Its protein product is CASSSGYEQFF.

The rearrangement links TRBV7-2 to TRBJ1-3; D remains ambiguous. With 1 base removed from V and 4 bases from J, the gap between germline ends came to 5 bases. Germline CDR1 reads SGHTA; CDR2 reads FQGNSA. This CDR3 has 13 amino acids. The CDR3 coding sequence is TGTGCCAGCAGCTTAGGCCAGGGAAACACCATATATTTT. Translating gives CASSLGQGNTIYF.

The rearrangement uses TRBV7-9 and TRBJ2-1; no definite D call. Between the trimmed V and J ends, which lost 5 bases and 0 bases, there was a span of 17 bases. CDR3 length: 17 amino acids. The germline gives CDR1 SEHNR, CDR2 FQNEAQ (reference sequence). CDR3 residues: CASSPPRRMSSYNEQFF. The CDR3 DNA reads TGTGCCAGCAGCCCCCCGCGACGGATGAGCTCCTACAATGAGCAGTTCTTC.